The 26 T cell receptor beta chains below come from one sample, sequenced in a study of T cells in Graves' hyperthyroidism and ophthalmopathy. There were TCR beta CDR3 regions amplified from RNA transcripts. When the TCR CDR3 underwent first-round RT-PCR, the HTBI primer set was used. TCRdb re-derived calls from the multiplex PCR reads in MiXCR, one entry per CDR3 protein. The sample has under 500,000 distinct CDR3 sequences, more than 13% seen once. The sample consisted of blood. The source of these receptors is a middle-aged man with Graves' ophthalmopathy.

This clonotype was recorded a few times. The chain carries TRBV7-2 and TRBJ2-5; 12 bases are shared with TRBD2. The CDR3 runs 16 residues. J was trimmed by 5 bases and V by 5 bases; bases with no gene match: 9. CDR1 is SGHTA, CDR2 FQGNSA, per germline. The CDR3 protein is CASSATSGRKGETQYF. For the CDR3, the DNA is TGTGCCAGCAGCGCCACTAGCGGGAGGAAGGGGGAGACCCAGTACTTC. The entire variable domain, with the rest obtained from reference TRBV7-2 and TRBJ2-5, is as follows: GAGVSQSPSNKVTEKGKDVELRCDPISGHTALYWYRQSLGQGLEFLIYFQGNSAPDKSGLPSDRFSAERTGGSVSTLTIQRTQQEDSAVYLCASSATSGRKGETQYFGPGTRLLVL.

The DNA of the CDR3 is TGTGCCAGCAGCCCGCGACAGGGGGCGAAAATTTACGAGCAGTACTTC. This codes for CASSPRQGAKIYEQYF. This chain connects TRBV7-9 to TRBJ2-7, with TRBD1 matching 10 bases. Germline V gene data show CDR1 as SEHNR and CDR2 as FQNEAQ (reference sequence). The CDR3 consists of 16 residues. The V gene end was trimmed by 5 bases and the J gene end by 4 bases; junction bases not matched to a gene: 11.

This clonotype was seen more than once but under ten times. This chain links TRBV19 with TRBJ1-1; 9 bases match TRBD1. Trimming cost V 5 bases and J 10 bases; bases outside gene matches: 2. The CDR3 extends over 11 amino acids. Germline loops: CDR1 LNHDA, CDR2 SQIVND (reference sequence). The CDR3 is CASSLTGGAFF. The CDR3 DNA sequence: TGTGCCAGTAGTCTGACAGGGGGAGCTTTCTTT.

This clonotype has a count of ten or more. V usage is TRBV10-2 and J usage is TRBJ2-3; 10 bases agree with TRBD2. CDR1 and CDR2 from the germline V gene are WSHSY and SAAADI. With V trimmed by 7 bases and J by 4 bases, 11 bases remained unmatched. This CDR3 has 16 amino acids. The CDR3 here is CASTTQREGHADTQYF. The CDR3 DNA follows: TGCGCCAGCACTACACAGCGGGAGGGCCACGCAGATACGCAGTATTTT.

This clonotype was seen at least ten times. V usage is TRBV30 and J usage is TRBJ2-7, with 7 bases matching TRBD2. J was trimmed by 1 base and V by 2 bases; bases with no gene match: 14. In germline, CDR1 is GTSNPN, CDR2 SVGIG (reference sequence). The CDR3 loop spans 17 amino acids. The CDR3 nucleotides are TGTGCCTGGAGTCGCCTGACGGTGTTGCGGGAGTCCTACGAGCAGTACTTC. Translating it yields CAWSRLTVLRESYEQYF.

In this sample, this clonotype turned up many times. The rearrangement joins TRBV28 to TRBJ2-5; D perhaps matches TRBD2 (6 bases). Trimming stripped 6 bases from V and 2 bases from J, with 22 bases between. Germline CDR1 is MDHEN and CDR2 is SYDVKM. The CDR3 runs 17 residues. The CDR3 nucleotides read TGTGCCAGCAGCCACAGTCCGGGGGAGATAGGGCAAGAGACCCAGTACTTC. Protein product: CASSHSPGEIGQETQYF.

This clonotype was detected only a few times. The CDR3, as DNA: TGTGCCAGTAGTCCACGCCCCTCGAGCGGGAGCTCCTACGAGCAGTACTTC. It codes for CASSPRPSSGSSYEQYF. The chain carries TRBV19 and TRBJ2-7; 8 positions agree with TRBD2. The junction had 12 bases not matched to a gene; V was cut back by 5 bases and J by 0 bases. Germline V CDR1 and CDR2: LNHDA, SQIVND (reference sequence). There are 17 residues in the CDR3.

The table lists this clonotype with many counts. The J gene is TRBJ2-6, the V gene TRBV3-1; D remains unclear. Germline V gives CDR1 LGHDT, CDR2 YNNKEL (reference sequence). This CDR3 spans 17 amino acids. With 4 bases removed from V and 2 bases from J, the gap between germline ends came to 15 bases. This chain's CDR3 is CASSLPLSGAGANVLTF. The DNA for the CDR3 is TGTGCCAGCAGCCTCCCCCTTTCGGGTGCTGGGGCCAACGTCCTGACTTTC.

This clonotype occurred many times. The chain recombines TRBV14 with TRBJ1-1; a possible D gene is TRBD1 (5 bases). CDR3 length equals 17 residues. The V gene lost 4 bases and the J gene lost 0 bases, with 18 bases spanning the gap. The V gene's germline CDR1 is SGHDN and CDR2 FVKESK. CDR3 sequence (DNA): TGTGCCAGCAGCCCCTGGGACTCAGGGACTCTGAACACTGAAGCTTTCTTT. It yields the protein CASSPWDSGTLNTEAFF.

This rearrangement joins TRBV5-8 to TRBJ2-5, with 10 nucleotides matching TRBD2. From germline, CDR1 is SGHTS and CDR2 YDEGEE. V lost 0 bases to trimming and J lost 5 bases; unmatched junction nucleotides: 7. The CDR3 extends over 16 amino acids. In nucleotides, the CDR3 is TGTGCCAGCAGCTTGGAGGCAGCGGGAGGGCGCGAGACCCAGTACTTC. It translates to CASSLEAAGGRETQYF.

This clonotype was recorded at least ten times. The CDR3 coding sequence is TGTGCCTGGAGTCTCTCCCGGGCGGGCACAGATACGCAGTATTTT. Translation: CAWSLSRAGTDTQYF. The chain links TRBV30 to TRBJ2-3, with D unresolved. The germline gives CDR1 GTSNPN, CDR2 SVGIG (reference sequence). CDR3 length: 15 amino acids. Trimming removed 2 bases at V and 1 base at J, with 13 bases between.

V usage is TRBV4-1 and J usage is TRBJ2-3; 12 bases are shared with TRBD2. V was clipped by 3 bases and J by 5 bases; unmatched bases: 3. The germline gives CDR1 MGHRA, CDR2 YSYEKL. The CDR3 length is 15 residues. The CDR3 coding sequence is TGCGCCAGCAGCCAGCCGACTAGCGGGAGAGATACGCAGTATTTT. The encoded protein is CASSQPTSGRDTQYF.

This clonotype occurred a few times. The chain links TRBV4-1 to TRBJ2-3; D may correspond to TRBD1 or TRBD2 (6 bases each). CDR3 length: 21 amino acids. With 0 bases removed from V and 2 bases from J, the gap between germline ends came to 27 bases. CDR1 is MGHRA, CDR2 YSYEKL, per germline. The CDR3 spells CASSQESSGRSGAPSTDTQYF. In DNA, the CDR3 is TGCGCCAGCAGCCAAGAAAGTTCAGGTAGATCGGGGGCCCCTTCCACAGATACGCAGTATTTT.

This clonotype was counted ten times or more. The chain has TRBV28 and TRBJ2-2; D ambiguous. Germline loops: CDR1 MDHEN, CDR2 SYDVKM. The V gene lost 5 bases and the J gene lost 3 bases, with 4 bases spanning the gap. This CDR3 spans 12 amino acids. The CDR3 DNA follows: TGTGCCAGCAGTCCGTACACCGGGGAGCTGTTTTTT. This encodes CASSPYTGELFF.

This clonotype has just one count. This chain's CDR3 is CASSRTVTYEQYF. The CDR3 coding sequence is TGCGCCAGCAGCAGGACAGTAACCTACGAGCAGTACTTC. The gene calls are TRBV10-2 and TRBJ2-7; D possibly corresponds to TRBD1 (6 bases). This CDR3 comprises 13 residues. The germline V gene has CDR1 WSHSY and CDR2 SAAADI. V was clipped by 6 bases and J by 2 bases, with 11 bases between them.

This clonotype was detected only a few times. This chain links TRBV19 with TRBJ1-5; D is unclear. Germline V gives CDR1 LNHDA, CDR2 SQIVND (reference sequence). V lost 0 bases and J lost 3, with 9 bases in between. The CDR3 is 15 residues long. The CDR3 here is CASSIDQEFNQPQHF. For the CDR3, the DNA is TGTGCCAGTAGTATAGATCAGGAATTCAATCAGCCCCAGCATTTT.

The chain recombines TRBV2 with TRBJ2-7; a possible D gene is TRBD2 (6 bases). Trimming left V 5 bases short and J 2 bases short, with 19 bases between. The CDR3 is 16 residues long. Germline-derived CDR1 and CDR2 are SNHLY and FYNNEI. The CDR3 coding sequence is TGTGCCAGCAGTTCCACTCTCGGGACTGACCCCTACGAGCAGTACTTC. Its protein product is CASSSTLGTDPYEQYF.

The chain recombines TRBV20-1 with TRBJ2-7; a possible D gene is TRBD1 (6 bases). The CDR3 has 15 amino acids. Germline CDR1 and CDR2: DFQATT and SNEGSKA (reference sequence). V was clipped by 6 bases and J by 0 bases, with 18 bases between them. CDR3 in amino acids: CSAIRRTASSYEQYF. The CDR3 nucleotides read TGCAGTGCCATTCGTAGGACAGCATCCTCCTACGAGCAGTACTTC.

This clonotype was seen a few times. The rearrangement links TRBV20-1 to TRBJ2-7, with D possibly matching TRBD1 (5 bases). Germline loops: CDR1 DFQATT, CDR2 SNEGSKA (reference sequence). V was cut by 3 bases and J by 5 bases, with 11 bases left in between. This CDR3 contains 12 residues. Here the CDR3 reads CSASSGINEQYF. Here the CDR3 DNA reads TGCAGTGCTAGTTCAGGGATCAACGAGCAGTACTTC.

This clonotype turned up a few times. V usage is TRBV30 and J usage is TRBJ2-3; D could derive from TRBD1 or TRBD2 (5 bases each). Per the germline V gene, CDR1 is GTSNPN and CDR2 is SVGIG (reference sequence). Trimming stripped 3 bases from V and 5 bases from J, with 12 bases between. This CDR3 contains 13 residues. The CDR3 sequence is CAWSRDGRDTQYF. CDR3 DNA: TGTGCCTGGAGCCGGGACGGCCGAGATACGCAGTATTTT.

The V and J genes are TRBV5-1 and TRBJ2-5, with 7 bases lining up with TRBD1. Trimming removed 6 bases from V and 4 bases from J; junction bases left unmatched: 12. CDR1 and CDR2 (germline): SGHRS, YFSETQ. The CDR3 spans 15 residues. CDR3 sequence: CASNFIVAGGETQYF. Here the CDR3 DNA reads TGCGCCAGCAACTTTATAGTCGCAGGGGGAGAGACCCAGTACTTC. Full variable domain (missing parts from reference TRBV5-1 and TRBJ2-5): KAGVTQTPRYLIKTRGQQVTLSCSPISGHRSVSWYQQTPGQGLQFLFEYFSETQRNKGNFPGRFSGRQFSNSRSEMNVSTLELGDSALYLCASNFIVAGGETQYFGPGTRLLVL.

This clonotype was recorded a few times. The chain employs TRBV19 and TRBJ2-1; D call uncertain. With 4 bases removed from V and 6 bases from J, the gap between germline ends came to 7 bases. The length of the CDR3 is 12 residues. The germline V gene encodes CDR1 LNHDA and CDR2 SQIVND (reference sequence). The CDR3 here is CASSRTGNEQFF. As DNA, the CDR3 is TGTGCCAGTAGTAGAACCGGCAATGAGCAGTTCTTC.

This clonotype was counted ten times or more. The rearrangement links TRBV11-2 to TRBJ1-1; D remains unclear. The CDR3 length is 13 residues. Germline V CDR1 and CDR2: SGHAT, FQNNGV. V was trimmed by 5 bases and J by 4 bases, leaving 11 bases between them. In DNA, the CDR3 is TGTGCCAGCAGCCTTATACCATTCACTGAAGCTTTCTTT. The encoded protein is CASSLIPFTEAFF.

This clonotype was seen repeatedly, ten times or more. This chain connects TRBV27 to TRBJ2-3; D may be TRBD2 (5 bases). CDR1 is MNHEY and CDR2 is SMNVEV in the germline V gene (reference sequence). The V gene lost 6 bases and the J gene lost 2 bases, with 12 bases spanning the gap. The CDR3 length is 14 residues. CDR3 bases: TGTGCCAGCAGGGGGAGACTCTTCACAGATACGCAGTATTTT. It translates to CASRGRLFTDTQYF.

The chain has TRBV20-1 and TRBJ2-7; TRBD2 matches at 11 bases. Trimming at V came to 0 bases and at J to 4 bases, leaving 8 bases not matched to a gene. This CDR3 contains 16 residues. Germline-derived CDR1 and CDR2 are DFQATT and SNEGSKA (reference sequence). CDR3 nucleotides: TGCAGTGCTAGAGATAAACCCGGGACTAGCGGATACGAGCAGTACTTC. Its protein is CSARDKPGTSGYEQYF.

This clonotype was seen at least ten times. V gene TRBV12-3 or TRBV12-4 combines with J gene TRBJ2-1, with D tentatively TRBD1 (5 bases). The CDR3 consists of 13 residues. Trimming removed 8 bases at V and 7 bases at J, with 15 bases between. The CDR3 DNA reads TGTGCCAGCTGCACAGGACCGATGAATGAGCAGTTCTTC. This encodes CASCTGPMNEQFF.